The 4 T cell receptor beta chains presented below share a single source sample, sequenced in a study of blood T cell repertoires in COVID-19. Some clones are missing from TCRdb's copy, which holds only in-frame ones; the method was immunoSEQ multiplex PCR. The table records some 120,000 clones, almost 85% of them present only once. Sequences were obtained from peripheral blood. All receptors derive from a human donor in a cohort sampled during active COVID-19.

This clone was picked up one time. The gene calls are TRBV27 and TRBJ2-1; D may be TRBD2 (6 bases). CDR1 and CDR2 (germline): MNHEY, SMNVEV (reference sequence). V was clipped by 6 bases and J by 2 bases, with 11 bases between them. CDR3 length: 14 amino acids. In DNA form, the CDR3 reads TGTGCCAGCAGCCGGGACTCGACCTACAATGAGCAGTTCTTC. Its protein product is CASSRDSTYNEQFF.

The rearrangement links TRBV6-6 to TRBJ1-5; maybe TRBD1 (6 bases). Germline CDR1 MNHNY, CDR2 SVGAGI (reference sequence). The CDR3 consists of 16 residues. V dropped 3 bases and J dropped 3 bases, with 15 bases sitting between them. Here the CDR3 reads CASSYGPPGDNQPQHF. CDR3 nucleotides: TGTGCCAGCAGTTATGGCCCACCAGGGGACAATCAGCCCCAGCATTTT.

In its sample, this clone was seen a few times. This rearrangement joins TRBV27 to TRBJ1-3; no reliable D call. The CDR3 has 15 residues. Trimming removed 0 bases at V and 0 bases at J, with 6 bases between. The germline V gene encodes CDR1 MNHEY and CDR2 SMNVEV (reference sequence). The CDR3 DNA reads TGTGCCAGCAGTTTATCGCGGGGCTCTGGAAACACCATATATTTT. Encoded protein: CASSLSRGSGNTIYF.

This chain connects TRBV6-5 to TRBJ2-2; 13 bases agree with TRBD2. Trimming at V came to 2 bases and at J to 5 bases, leaving 2 bases not matched to a gene. Germline CDR1 MNHEY, CDR2 SVGAGI. There are 16 residues in the CDR3. The CDR3: CASSYRTSGGTGELFF. CDR3 bases: TGTGCCAGCAGTTACAGGACTAGCGGGGGAACCGGGGAGCTGTTTTTT.